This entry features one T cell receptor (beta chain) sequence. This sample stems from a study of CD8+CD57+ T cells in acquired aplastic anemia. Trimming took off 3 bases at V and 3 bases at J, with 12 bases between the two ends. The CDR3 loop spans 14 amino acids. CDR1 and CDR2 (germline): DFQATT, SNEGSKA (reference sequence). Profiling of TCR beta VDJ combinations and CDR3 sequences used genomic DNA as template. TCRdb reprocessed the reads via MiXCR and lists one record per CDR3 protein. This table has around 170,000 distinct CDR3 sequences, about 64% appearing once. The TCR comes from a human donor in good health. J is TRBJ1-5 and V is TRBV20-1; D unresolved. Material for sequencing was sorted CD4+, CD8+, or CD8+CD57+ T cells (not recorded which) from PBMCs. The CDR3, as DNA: TGCAGTGCTAGTATGCCACCGTCCAATCAGCCCCAGCATTTT. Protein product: CSASMPPSNQPQHF.